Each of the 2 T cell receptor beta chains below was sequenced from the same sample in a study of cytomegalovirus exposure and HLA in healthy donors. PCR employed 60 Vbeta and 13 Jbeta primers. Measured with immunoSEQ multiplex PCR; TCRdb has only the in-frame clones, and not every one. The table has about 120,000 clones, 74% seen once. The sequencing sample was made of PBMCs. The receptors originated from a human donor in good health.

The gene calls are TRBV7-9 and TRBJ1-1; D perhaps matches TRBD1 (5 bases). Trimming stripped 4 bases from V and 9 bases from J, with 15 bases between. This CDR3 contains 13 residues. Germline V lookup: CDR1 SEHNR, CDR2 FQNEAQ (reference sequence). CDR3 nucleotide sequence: TGTGCCAGCAGCTCCCCGGGGGAGGAAAAAGCTTTCTTT. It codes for CASSSPGEEKAFF.

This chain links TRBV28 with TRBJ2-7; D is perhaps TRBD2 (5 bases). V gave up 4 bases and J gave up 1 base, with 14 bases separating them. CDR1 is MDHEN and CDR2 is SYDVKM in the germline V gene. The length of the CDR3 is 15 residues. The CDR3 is CASSSPTRPSYEQYF. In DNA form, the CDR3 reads TGTGCCAGCAGTTCGCCCACTAGGCCTTCCTACGAGCAGTACTTC.